This T cell receptor beta chain was profiled in a study of T cell responses to AZD1222 COVID-19 vaccine. Study-level points and caveats: Baseline serostatus was positive in only a handful of AZD1222 recipients. When two AZD1222 doses had been given, Spike-specific TCR breadth and depth rose. Clonal diversity may have been underestimated in mostly white British donors.

Assay: immunoSEQ multiplex PCR; the TCRdb copy retains only in-frame clones and omits some. Here the sample spans 150,000 to 200,000 clones, about 88% being singletons. This CDR3 is built from 11 residues. Germline CDR1 is MDHEN and CDR2 is SYDVKM. With 3 bases removed from V and 5 bases from J, the gap between germline ends came to 3 bases. A word on this clone: What it recognizes is unknown.

This clonotype was obtained from an adult who received the AZD1222 COVID-19 vaccine. Specimen: peripheral blood, collected 28 days after the second AZD1222 dose. This chain links TRBV28 with TRBJ2-3; no clear D gene. The DNA for the CDR3 is TGTGCCAGCAGTTTCGAAGATACGCAGTATTTT. Translated, it gives CASSFEDTQYF.